This TCR beta chain was recovered during a study of control samples from healthy donors and cancer patients. This CDR3 contains 15 residues. Trimming at V came to 3 bases and at J to 1 base, leaving 3 bases not matched to a gene. Germline values: CDR1 LGHNA, CDR2 YNFKEQ. Assay used: immunoSEQ multiplex PCR; TCRdb lists only in-frame clones, some missing. The table records roughly 170,000 clones, around 93% of them present only once. This clone appeared once. The chain carries TRBV4-2 and TRBJ1-1; 9 nucleotides agree with TRBD1. The TCR comes from a woman aged 55-70 years in good health. Sequencing was carried out using blood. The CDR3 region has the DNA TGTGCCAGCAGCCATGGGACAGGGCCGAACACTGAAGCTTTCTTT. This encodes CASSHGTGPNTEAFF.